The 5 T cell receptor beta chains listed next were all sequenced from one sample in a study of regulatory T cells in long-lasting Graves disease. Arm-PCR of CDR3 regions and iRepertoire HTBI primers were used to build TCR beta libraries. TCRdb ran MiXCR on the multiplex PCR reads and lists one entry per CDR3 protein. The profile covers 400,000 to 500,000 distinct CDR3 sequences, with about 15% appearing a single time and around 11% taken by the ten largest. Time point indicated: newly diagnosed GD, antithyroid drugs for less than 3 months. Researchers made the TCR library from RNA that was extracted from PBMCs. The sample was also linked to a second study, of T cells in Graves' hyperthyroidism and ophthalmopathy.

Sequenced material: peripheral blood mononuclear cells (PBMCs), taken at new diagnosis, from a patient treated with antithyroid drugs. These receptors originate from a woman in her 30s with Graves disease.

This clonotype has ten or more counts. V and J are TRBV28 and TRBJ2-7; maybe TRBD2 (6 bases). V lost 5 bases and J lost 0, with 11 bases in between. The CDR3 is made up of 14 amino acids. Germline CDR1 MDHEN, CDR2 SYDVKM. CDR3 amino acids: CASSPSVVSYEQYF. Written as DNA, the CDR3 is TGTGCCAGCAGTCCTAGCGTGGTCTCCTACGAGCAGTACTTC.

This clonotype was seen ten or more times. The chain combines TRBV28 with TRBJ2-5, with D possibly TRBD2 on 5 matching bases. CDR1 MDHEN and CDR2 SYDVKM come from the germline V gene. Deletions cut 8 bases from V and 3 bases from J, with 16 bases between. CDR3 length: 14 residues. The CDR3 sequence is CASAERADEETQYF. The CDR3 DNA reads TGTGCCAGCGCCGAGAGGGCCGACGAAGAGACCCAGTACTTC.

As regards this clonotype: Possible read error: a much larger clone is one base away. V gene TRBV11-2 combines with J gene TRBJ2-1, with 10 bases identical to TRBD2. Germline CDR1 is SGHAT and CDR2 is FQNNGV. V dropped 7 bases and J dropped 7; count of bases not matched to a gene: 10. The CDR3 runs to 15 residues. The CDR3 DNA follows: TGTGCCAGCAACCAACTAGCGGGAAAAGGGAATGAGCAGTTCTTC. The encoded protein is CASNQLAGKGNEQFF.

This clonotype was seen repeatedly, ten times or more. The rearrangement joins TRBV5-1 to TRBJ2-7; 8 bases fit TRBD1. Trimming at V came to 0 bases and at J to 7 bases, leaving 9 bases not matched to a gene. CDR3 length: 15 amino acids. Germline V gene lookup returns CDR1 SGHRS and CDR2 YFSETQ. The CDR3 here is CASSLEGTGLTEQYF. The CDR3 DNA reads TGCGCCAGCAGCTTGGAGGGGACAGGCCTCACAGAGCAGTACTTC. The entire variable domain, with the rest obtained from reference TRBV5-1 and TRBJ2-7, is as follows: KAGVTQTPRYLIKTRGQQVTLSCSPISGHRSVSWYQQTPGQGLQFLFEYFSETQRNKGNFPGRFSGRQFSNSRSEMNVSTLELGDSALYLCASSLEGTGLTEQYFGPGTRLTVT.

This clonotype was recorded many times. V usage is TRBV11-2 and J usage is TRBJ2-6, with TRBD2 as a possible D gene (6 bases). The length of the CDR3 is 20 residues. The ends were cut back, 0 bases at V and 0 bases at J, with 18 bases in the middle. Germline V gene lookup returns CDR1 SGHAT and CDR2 FQNNGV. CDR3 nucleotide sequence: TGTGCCAGCAGCTTAGATCGGTTGAGACGCGGGACCTCTGGGGCCAACGTCCTGACTTTC. Amino acids: CASSLDRLRRGTSGANVLTF.